The clone carrying this T cell receptor (beta chain) turned up a few times. Antigen unknown. The data were obtained in a study of CD8+CD57+ T cells in acquired aplastic anemia. Looking at the study overall: DNA from sorted CD4+ and CD8+ cells averaged around 3.5 ug. The study's findings and limits: Shared by patients and controls, approximately 29 CD8+ CDR3s were abundant in patients. Significance was not reached for CD8+ Simpson's diversity between patients and controls.

V lost 3 bases and J 3 bases, leaving 12 bases between the germline ends. Germline assignment: CDR1 DFQATT and CDR2 SNEGSKA (reference sequence). CDR3 size: 13 residues. The use of genomic DNA as template underpinned the TCR beta VDJ and CDR3 profiling. TCRdb re-called the reads through MiXCR, storing one row per CDR3 protein. Of some 200,000 distinct CDR3 sequences listed, about 59% are singletons. Material: sorted CD4+, CD8+, or CD8+CD57+ T cells (not recorded which) from PBMCs. The clonotype was recovered from a human donor in good health. This chain uses TRBV20-1 with TRBJ2-7; D is uncertain. The CDR3 sequence is CSARPLRGYEQYF. CDR3 bases: TGCAGTGCTAGGCCCCTTAGAGGCTACGAGCAGTACTTC.